Here is one T cell receptor beta chain with its context. Its antigen is currently unknown. Produced via immunoSEQ multiplex PCR; TCRdb's table is partial and in-frame only. The sample contains a few hundred thousand clones, roughly 90% of which appear only once. The V end was cut by 1 base, the J end by 2 bases, with 13 bases between. The V gene's germline CDR1 is SGHNT and CDR2 YYREEE (reference sequence). The CDR3 loop spans 16 amino acids. The donors were part of the approximately 120-subject validation cohort, which stood apart from the approximately 670-subject first cohort. These data are taken from a study of cytomegalovirus exposure and HLA in healthy donors. About the study: The approximately 680 first-cohort repertoires and the 130 or so validation repertoires shared the same platform, a later analysis reported. The study, taken as a whole, reports: Subsequent analysis showed first-cohort TCR clusters tending to co-occur in more than 90 validation repertoires. The study recorded 160 or so TCR beta chains that were cytomegalovirus-associated.

This rearrangement joins TRBV5-4 to TRBJ1-5, with TRBD1 as a possible D gene (5 bases). The material sequenced was PBMCs. This TCR was recovered from a woman younger than 30 in good health and CMV-seronegative. Here the CDR3 reads CASSLQGAEGNQPQHF. The CDR3 DNA reads TGTGCCAGCAGCTTGCAAGGGGCCGAGGGCAATCAGCCCCAGCATTTT.